Below are 10 T cell receptor beta chains sequenced from a single sample in a study of blood T cell repertoires in COVID-19 (dated by TCRdb to about 2020). The library was generated by the immunoSEQ multiplex PCR assay. In its TCRdb copy, this immuneACCESS table keeps in-frame sequences only and misses some clones. Where compared with another copy, unresolved V genes explain less than half of these, and the others have no known cause. Counted in this sample were around 310,000 clones; approximately 89% of them appeared once. Around 9% of the sample is in the top ten clones. The sample taken for sequencing was PBMCs or T cells enriched from blood (not recorded which). The origin of the receptors is a woman aged 25 to 39 who had recovered from COVID-19.

The chain combines TRBV13 with TRBJ1-1; D might be TRBD1 (6 bases). Germline values: CDR1 PRHDT, CDR2 FYEKMQ (reference sequence). V lost 5 bases and J 0 bases, leaving 13 bases between the germline ends. There are 15 residues in the CDR3. The CDR3 bases are TGTGCCAGCAGCCGCCGGGACATCATGAACACTGAAGCTTTCTTT. It encodes CASSRRDIMNTEAFF.

The count of this clone is one. The genes are TRBV3-1 (or the pseudogene TRBV3-2) and TRBJ1-5; 7 bases map to TRBD1. The CDR3 is 13 residues long. The V and J ends lost 4 bases and 6 bases, in that order; junction bases with no gene match: 3. Germline V gene lookup returns CDR1 LGHDT and CDR2 YNNKEL (reference sequence). This CDR3 reads CASSPGGVQPQHF. CDR3 DNA: TGTGCCAGCAGCCCAGGGGGAGTTCAGCCCCAGCATTTT.

This chain connects TRBV2 to TRBJ2-1; tentative D call: TRBD2 (6 bases). With 5 bases removed from V and 7 bases from J, the gap between germline ends came to 9 bases. The CDR3 totals 12 residues. Germline V lookup: CDR1 SNHLY, CDR2 FYNNEI. The DNA of the CDR3 is TGTGCCAGCAGTCGGGACTTTAATGAGCAGTTCTTC. It is translated as CASSRDFNEQFF. Full variable domain (outside the CDR3, taken from reference TRBV2 and TRBJ2-1): EPEVTQTPSHQVTQMGQEVILRCVPISNHLYFYWYRQILGQKVEFLVSFYNNEISEKSEIFDDQFSVERPDGSNFTLKIRSTKLEDSAMYFCASSRDFNEQFFGPGTRLTVL.

The CDR3 protein is CASSGAGTRSYGYTF. The CDR3 DNA follows: TGCGCCAGCAGTGGAGCGGGGACCAGATCTTATGGCTACACCTTC. This chain joins TRBV10-2 and TRBJ1-2, with D possibly being TRBD1 (5 bases). Germline loops: CDR1 WSHSY, CDR2 SAAADI. Trimming took off 4 bases at V and 5 bases at J, with 17 bases between the two ends. The CDR3 is made up of 15 amino acids.

This clone was seen just once. The chain recombines TRBV6-5 with TRBJ1-1; weak D call: TRBD1 (5 bases). The germline V gene has CDR1 MNHEY and CDR2 SVGAGI. The CDR3 sequence is 13 residues long. V was trimmed by 0 bases and J by 5 bases, leaving 7 bases between them. This chain's CDR3 is CASSYSRGTEAFF. The CDR3 bases are TGTGCCAGCAGTTACTCGCGGGGGACTGAAGCTTTCTTT.

The chain combines TRBV6-4 with TRBJ1-5; D is perhaps TRBD1 (5 bases). The CDR3 sequence is 13 residues long. V was shortened by 5 bases and J by 3 bases, with 8 bases between the two germline ends. Germline V gives CDR1 MRHNA, CDR2 SNTAGT. The CDR3 reads CASSRQINQPQHF. DNA for the CDR3: TGTGCCAGCAGTAGACAGATCAATCAGCCCCAGCATTTT.

The gene calls are TRBV11-1 and TRBJ2-7; tentative D call: TRBD1 (6 bases). The V and J ends lost 4 bases and 4 bases respectively, with 14 bases between them. The CDR3 has 14 amino acids. The germline V gene has CDR1 SGHAT and CDR2 FQDESV (reference sequence). The CDR3, as DNA: TGTGCCAGCAGCTCAAGACAGGAGAGGTACGAGCAGTACTTC. Translated: CASSSRQERYEQYF. Full variable domain (remainder filled in from reference TRBV11-1 and TRBJ2-7): EAEVAQSPRYKITEKSQAVAFWCDPISGHATLYWYRQILGQGPELLVQFQDESVVDDSQLPKDRFSAERLKGVDSTLKIQPAELGDSAMYLCASSSRQERYEQYFGPGTRLTVT.

The rearrangement uses TRBV27 and TRBJ2-7; TRBD2 matches at 7 bases. Germline CDR1 is MNHEY and CDR2 is SMNVEV (reference sequence). J lost 3 bases, V lost 4 bases, and 9 bases had no gene match. The CDR3 is 15 amino acids. The CDR3 nucleotides read TGTGCCAGCAGTTCCCCTGGCGGGAGAGGCTACGAGCAGTACTTC. Protein product: CASSSPGGRGYEQYF.

J is TRBJ1-2 and V is TRBV7-2; no firm D call. The V end was cut by 8 bases, the J end by 9 bases, with 31 bases between. The V gene's germline CDR1 is SGHTA and CDR2 FQGNSA. The CDR3 runs to 17 residues. The CDR3 region has the DNA TGTGCCAGCGTATCCCGGGAACAGAACATTTACCTATTAAGCTACACCTTC. Translating gives CASVSREQNIYLLSYTF.

The chain is built from TRBV11-3 and TRBJ1-1; D may be TRBD1 (5 bases). The CDR3 is 13 residues long. Germline CDR1 is SGHNT and CDR2 is YENEEA. Trimming stripped 4 bases from V and 5 bases from J, with 11 bases between. The CDR3 region is CASSSQGGTEAFF. The CDR3 DNA reads TGTGCCAGCAGCTCCCAGGGAGGGACTGAAGCTTTCTTT.